Each of the 11 T cell receptor beta chains below was sequenced from the same sample in a study of T-cell reconstitution after alpha-beta-depleted transplantation in children. Preparation of the TCRbeta library involved a method that used unique molecular identifiers. TCRdb fed the PCR reads into MiXCR, producing one record per CDR3 protein. Among some 490,000 distinct CDR3 sequences listed, approximately 12% were seen once. The sample in question was PBMCs from the stem cell graft donor, obtained from the stem cell graft. These receptors were collected from a human donor who donated a stem cell graft to a child with combined immunodeficiency.

This clonotype was seen many times. The rearrangement uses TRBV30 and TRBJ1-2; a possible D gene is TRBD1 (5 bases). Trimming took off 2 bases at V and 3 bases at J, with 16 bases between the two ends. The CDR3 consists of 15 residues. In germline, CDR1 is GTSNPN, CDR2 SVGIG (reference sequence). The CDR3 DNA follows: TGTGCCTGGAGTCGGGGCAGGGAGATTTACTATGGCTACACCTTC. It specifies CAWSRGREIYYGYTF.

There are a few counts of this clonotype. The genes are TRBV9 and TRBJ2-7; possible D gene TRBD2, 6 bases. The CDR3 is made up of 14 amino acids. Germline CDR1 SGDLS, CDR2 YYNGEE. V was shortened by 1 base and J by 3 bases, with 11 bases between the two germline ends. The CDR3 here is CASSVNGGVYEQYF. For the CDR3, the DNA is TGTGCCAGCAGCGTAAATGGCGGGGTCTACGAGCAGTACTTC.

The chain combines TRBV5-1 with TRBJ2-7; 8 bases map to TRBD2. This CDR3 has 16 amino acids. Germline V gene data show CDR1 as SGHRS and CDR2 as YFSETQ. V gave up 4 bases and J gave up 3 bases; unmatched junction bases: 12. CDR3 in DNA: TGCGCCAGCAGCCCCAAGCCGCGGGGGGAATACTACGAGCAGTACTTC. It translates to CASSPKPRGEYYEQYF.

This clonotype was seen ten or more times. The chain links TRBV7-8 to TRBJ2-7, with 7 bases lining up with TRBD1. Trimming at V came to 1 base and at J to 1 base, leaving 4 bases not matched to a gene. The CDR3 totals 15 residues. Germline CDR1 SGHVS, CDR2 FQNEAQ. The CDR3, as DNA: TGTGCCAGCAGCTTAGTTCGGGACAGTTCCTACGAGCAGTACTTC. Translating gives CASSLVRDSSYEQYF.

This clonotype was recorded at least ten times. The CDR3 nucleotides are TGTGCCAGCAGCCCTGGGGGTTGGGATGAAAAACTGTTTTTT. This translates into CASSPGGWDEKLFF. The chain is built from TRBV12-3 or TRBV12-4 and TRBJ1-4, with D tentatively TRBD1 (5 bases). V was cut by 6 bases and J by 6 bases, with 14 bases left in between. The CDR3 loop spans 14 amino acids.

This clonotype was seen more than once but under ten times. The chain has TRBV7-9 and TRBJ2-5; D ambiguous. V dropped 3 bases and J dropped 3 bases, with 17 bases sitting between them. This CDR3 contains 16 residues. Germline V gives CDR1 SEHNR, CDR2 FQNEAQ (reference sequence). The CDR3 spells CASSFYDGSGKETQYF. The DNA of the CDR3 is TGTGCCAGCAGCTTCTATGACGGGTCTGGAAAAGAGACCCAGTACTTC.

The V and J genes are TRBV12-3 or TRBV12-4 and TRBJ2-2; 15 bases line up with TRBD2. This CDR3 contains 20 residues. V gave up 5 bases and J gave up 2 bases; unmatched junction bases: 12. Here the CDR3 reads CASSRGWTSGRERNTGELFF. The CDR3 bases are TGTGCCAGCAGTAGGGGGTGGACTAGCGGGAGGGAAAGAAACACCGGGGAGCTGTTTTTT.

This clonotype was recorded a few times. The chain is built from TRBV9 and TRBJ2-7; TRBD2 aligns across 16 bases. In germline, CDR1 is SGDLS, CDR2 YYNGEE. The CDR3 extends over 18 amino acids. V was clipped by 4 bases and J by 4 bases; unmatched bases: 11. The CDR3 spells CASSKGLAGGPYGYEQYF. CDR3 nucleotide sequence: TGTGCCAGCAGCAAGGGACTAGCGGGAGGGCCCTATGGTTACGAGCAGTACTTC.

The chain combines TRBV10-3 with TRBJ2-7; no firm D call. Trimming took 7 bases from V and 7 from J, leaving 17 bases between them. Germline V lookup: CDR1 ENHRY, CDR2 SYGVKD. The CDR3 consists of 13 residues. The DNA of the CDR3 is TGTGCCATCACAGAGGCCGACGATAGGGAGCAGTACTTC. It codes for CAITEADDREQYF.

V gene TRBV29-1 combines with J gene TRBJ2-7, with TRBD2 as a possible D gene (6 bases). CDR1 and CDR2 from the germline V gene are SQVTM and ANQGSEA. Trimming shortened V by 4 bases and J by 5 bases, and 15 bases separated the two germline ends. CDR3 length equals 13 residues. DNA of the CDR3: TGCAGCGTTGTCGGTGATGGCGGGGACGAGCAGTACTTC. It specifies CSVVGDGGDEQYF.

The CDR3 region is CASQGAGGYTF. The CDR3 DNA reads as TGTGCCTCCCAGGGGGCCGGTGGTTACACCTTC. The rearrangement links TRBV10-3 to TRBJ1-2; 8 bases map to TRBD1. The CDR3 runs to 11 residues. V shed 11 bases, J shed 11 bases, and the junction held 10 bases outside the gene matches. CDR1 and CDR2 (germline): ENHRY, SYGVKD.